The 32 T cell receptor beta chains listed next were all sequenced from one sample in a study of cytomegalovirus exposure and HLA in healthy donors. Generated by immunoSEQ multiplex PCR, the TCRdb table keeps only in-frame clones and is missing some. The sample lists approximately 200,000 clones, about 81% occurring once. The sequencing sample was made of PBMCs. The receptors shown here come from a woman aged 25-40 years in good health and CMV-seronegative.

This clone occurred a few times. The rearrangement joins TRBV11-3 to TRBJ2-1; perhaps TRBD2 as D (6 bases). The CDR3 has 16 amino acids. Germline V gives CDR1 SGHNT, CDR2 YENEEA. The V and J ends lost 1 base and 2 bases respectively, with 12 bases between them. The CDR3 region is CASSLGGSGAYNEQFF. CDR3 DNA sequence: TGTGCCAGCAGCTTAGGGGGTAGCGGAGCCTACAATGAGCAGTTCTTC.

J is TRBJ2-7 and V is TRBV6-1, with 9 bases aligning to TRBD1. J lost 5 bases, V lost 7 bases, and 6 bases had no gene match. This CDR3 is 13 amino acids long. Germline CDR1 and CDR2: MNHNS and SASEGT. CDR3 nucleotide sequence: TGTGCCAGCAAAAGGGGACAGGGCCACGAGCAGTACTTC. It yields the protein CASKRGQGHEQYF.

A single count supports this clone. This sequence joins TRBV5-1 and TRBJ2-1, with 7 bases identical to TRBD2. Germline V gives CDR1 SGHRS, CDR2 YFSETQ. The CDR3 length is 15 residues. The ends lost 4 bases at V and 0 bases at J; junction bases unmatched: 4. CDR3 loop: CASSVGGSSYNEQFF. As DNA, the CDR3 is TGCGCCAGCAGCGTGGGCGGGAGCTCCTACAATGAGCAGTTCTTC.

This clone was recorded a few times. The chain joins TRBV18 to TRBJ1-4; 9 bases are shared with TRBD1. Germline CDR1 is KGHSH and CDR2 is LQKENI. The CDR3 is 15 amino acids. The V and J ends lost 3 bases and 13 bases, in that order; junction bases with no gene match: 12. CDR3: CASSPIPGQGLGLFF. The CDR3 region has the DNA TGTGCCAGCTCACCCATCCCGGGACAGGGATTGGGACTGTTTTTT.

The gene calls are TRBV5-1 and TRBJ1-2; 7 nucleotides align to TRBD1. The CDR3 totals 15 residues. Germline CDR1 reads SGHRS; CDR2 reads YFSETQ. The J segment lost 3 bases and the V segment lost 4 bases, leaving 9 bases of the junction unmatched. For the CDR3, the DNA is TGCGCCAGCAGCCCCATGACAGGGAACGACTATGGCTACACCTTC. Its translation is CASSPMTGNDYGYTF.

This chain connects TRBV6-5 to TRBJ2-7; 9 nucleotides line up with TRBD1. The CDR3 totals 14 residues. V dropped 6 bases and J dropped 2; count of bases not matched to a gene: 5. Germline V gene sequence: CDR1 MNHEY, CDR2 SVGAGI. In DNA, the CDR3 is TGTGCCAGCAGCCCATACAGGGGGCCCTACGAGCAGTACTTC. Amino acids: CASSPYRGPYEQYF.

This clone was found once. In DNA form, the CDR3 reads TGCAGGGCCGGGACTAATGAAAAACTGTTTTTT. As protein: CRAGTNEKLFF. The chain joins TRBV20-1 to TRBJ1-4; D remains ambiguous. The germline CDR1 and CDR2 sequences are DFQATT and SNEGSKA (reference sequence). This CDR3 spans 11 amino acids.

The gene calls are TRBV6-5 and TRBJ2-7; D possibly corresponds to TRBD2 (5 bases). Looked up from germline, CDR1 is MNHEY and CDR2 is SVGAGI. V lost 2 bases and J lost 5, with 10 bases in between. The CDR3 loop spans 13 amino acids. The CDR3 here is CASSYEGEDEQYF. DNA of the CDR3: TGTGCCAGCAGTTACGAGGGTGAGGACGAGCAGTACTTC.

This chain links TRBV9 with TRBJ1-5; D may be TRBD1 (6 bases). Germline V CDR1 and CDR2: SGDLS, YYNGEE. V was shortened by 0 bases and J by 7 bases, with 14 bases between the two germline ends. The CDR3 is 15 residues long. The CDR3 DNA follows: TGTGCCAGCAGCGTAGAGGGGGTGATTAGGCAGCCCCAGCATTTT. This gives the protein CASSVEGVIRQPQHF.

V usage is TRBV19 and J usage is TRBJ2-1, with 9 bases matching TRBD1. V lost 11 bases to trimming and J lost 9 bases; unmatched junction nucleotides: 14. The CDR3 has 14 amino acids. Germline CDR1 is LNHDA and CDR2 is SQIVND (reference sequence). CDR3 nucleotide sequence: TGTGCCGCAGGACAGGGGACAGGAAGTGGTGAGCAGTTCTTC. It codes for CAAGQGTGSGEQFF. The full variable domain, with the rest looked up from reference TRBV19 and TRBJ2-1, is DGGITQSPKYLFRKEGQNVTLSCEQNLNHDAMYWYRQDPGQGLRLIYYSQIVNDFQKGDIAEGYSVSREKKESFPLTVTSAQKNPTAFYLCAAGQGTGSGEQFFGPGTRLTVL.

The chain recombines TRBV2 with TRBJ1-2, with TRBD1 identical over 7 bases. The CDR3 is made up of 14 amino acids. CDR1 and CDR2 (germline): SNHLY, FYNNEI. V shed 0 bases and J 8 bases; nucleotides not matched to a gene: 6. The CDR3 loop reads CASSEALNRGGYTF. The CDR3 nucleotides read TGTGCCAGCAGTGAAGCGCTCAACAGGGGAGGCTACACCTTC.

The chain is built from TRBV9 and TRBJ2-1, with D unclear. This CDR3 has 11 amino acids. V lost 3 bases, J lost 5 bases, and 3 bases lay in between. Per the germline V gene, CDR1 is SGDLS and CDR2 is YYNGEE. The CDR3: CASSADNEQFF. CDR3 DNA sequence: TGTGCCAGCAGCGCTGACAATGAGCAGTTCTTC.

The chain is built from TRBV27 and TRBJ1-6, with 8 nucleotides matching TRBD1. The CDR3 has 15 residues. Looked up from germline, CDR1 is MNHEY and CDR2 is SMNVEV (reference sequence). V gave up 5 bases and J gave up 9 bases; unmatched junction bases: 9. CDR3 sequence: CASSLGHRGSSPLHF. DNA of the CDR3: TGTGCCAGCAGTCTAGGTCACAGGGGGTCTTCACCCCTCCACTTT.

There are many counts of this clone. The chain recombines TRBV2 with TRBJ2-3; TRBD2 is a possible D gene (5 bases). Germline CDR1 and CDR2: SNHLY and FYNNEI. Trimming removed 9 bases from V and 2 bases from J, with 15 bases in between. The CDR3 totals 14 residues. The CDR3 protein is CASQRDSPTDTQYF. In DNA, the CDR3 is TGTGCCAGTCAACGGGATTCCCCCACAGATACGCAGTATTTT.

V and J are TRBV6-6 and TRBJ2-7; tentatively, D is TRBD2 (7 bases). From germline, CDR1 is MNHNY and CDR2 SVGAGI (reference sequence). The V and J ends lost 8 bases and 6 bases respectively, with 11 bases between them. The CDR3 is 11 amino acids. The CDR3 DNA follows: TGTGCCAGCGGGGGGGCCAGCGAGCAGTACTTC. Amino acids: CASGGASEQYF.

The chain uses TRBV11-2 and TRBJ2-7; a possible D gene is TRBD2 (5 bases). Germline V gives CDR1 SGHAT, CDR2 FQNNGV. This CDR3 is built from 12 residues. V was cut by 7 bases and J by 3 bases, with 10 bases left in between. This CDR3 reads CASTRRGYEQYF. CDR3 sequence (DNA): TGTGCCAGCACCCGACGGGGCTACGAGCAGTACTTC. The whole variable domain, filled in from reference TRBV11-2 and TRBJ2-7, reads EAGVAQSPRYKIIEKRQSVAFWCNPISGHATLYWYQQILGQGPKLLIQFQNNGVVDDSQLPKDRFSAERLKGVDSTLKIQPAKLEDSAVYLCASTRRGYEQYFGPGTRLTVT.

This chain connects TRBV19 to TRBJ2-7; 9 nucleotides align to TRBD2. The junction had 5 bases not matched to a gene; V was cut back by 5 bases and J by 3 bases. This CDR3 comprises 14 residues. Germline V lookup: CDR1 LNHDA, CDR2 SQIVND (reference sequence). CDR3 loop: CASSETSGRYEQYF. The CDR3 DNA follows: TGTGCCAGTAGTGAGACTAGCGGTCGCTACGAGCAGTACTTC.

The V and J genes are TRBV12-5 and TRBJ2-7; possibly TRBD2 for D (6 bases). Germline lookup yields CDR1 LGHNT and CDR2 FRNRAP. The CDR3 has 18 amino acids. The V and J ends lost 5 bases and 0 bases respectively, with 23 bases between them. The CDR3 sequence is CASGPGHRAGWSSYEQYF. The DNA of the CDR3 is TGTGCTAGTGGTCCCGGCCATCGAGCGGGTTGGAGCTCCTACGAGCAGTACTTC.

CDR3 protein: CSVGDSANYGYTF. The CDR3 DNA reads as TGCAGCGTTGGGGACAGCGCTAACTATGGCTACACCTTC. The rearrangement links TRBV29-1 to TRBJ1-2; TRBD1 matches at 7 bases. This CDR3 is 13 amino acids long. The germline gives CDR1 SQVTM, CDR2 ANQGSEA. V lost 4 bases and J lost 0; bases outside the gene matches: 2.

J is TRBJ1-6 and V is TRBV6-1; D call uncertain. The CDR3 extends over 14 amino acids. V lost 3 bases and J 4 bases, leaving 7 bases between the germline ends. Germline V CDR1 and CDR2: MNHNS, SASEGT. The CDR3 loop is CASSELRYNSPLHF. CDR3 sequence (DNA): TGTGCCAGCAGTGAGCTGAGATATAATTCACCCCTCCACTTT.

J is TRBJ1-2 and V is TRBV7-8; TRBD1 agrees at 8 bases. The V gene's germline CDR1 is SGHVS and CDR2 FQNEAQ. The CDR3 loop spans 15 amino acids. V dropped 5 bases and J dropped 5; count of bases not matched to a gene: 10. CDR3 nucleotides: TGTGCCAGCAGCACCCCGGGACAGGCGGTATATGGCTACACCTTC. The encoded protein is CASSTPGQAVYGYTF. The variable domain in full, with the rest retrieved from reference TRBV7-8 and TRBJ1-2, is GAGVSQSPRYKVAKRGQDVALRCDPISGHVSLFWYQQALGQGPEFLTYFQNEAQLDKSGLPSDRFFAERPEGSVSTLKIQRTQQEDSAVYLCASSTPGQAVYGYTFGSGTRLTVV.

This clone has ten or more counts. V and J are TRBV9 and TRBJ2-3; TRBD2 might be the D (6 bases). The CDR3 contains 15 residues. Trimming cost V 1 base and J 5 bases, with 14 bases left between them. CDR1 is SGDLS, CDR2 YYNGEE, per germline. This CDR3 is CASSVSGGRIDTQYF. Here the CDR3 DNA reads TGTGCCAGCAGCGTATCTGGTGGGAGGATAGATACGCAGTATTTT.

The chain couples TRBV11-3 to TRBJ1-3; the D is unclear. This CDR3 is built from 13 residues. CDR1 and CDR2 (germline): SGHNT, YENEEA. V lost 4 bases to trimming and J lost 7 bases, with 11 bases between them. CDR3 in amino acids: CASSSFAGNTIYF. The CDR3, as DNA: TGTGCCAGCAGCTCTTTCGCGGGTAACACCATATATTTT.

This chain uses TRBV28 with TRBJ2-7; 8 bases match TRBD1. Germline V CDR1 and CDR2: MDHEN, SYDVKM. J was trimmed by 5 bases and V by 2 bases; bases with no gene match: 11. The CDR3 covers 16 residues. The CDR3 DNA reads as TGTGCCAGCAGTTTAGACAGGGGAATCGGAAGGGACGAGCAGTACTTC. It codes for CASSLDRGIGRDEQYF.

This sequence joins TRBV27 and TRBJ2-2; TRBD1 matches at 10 bases. The germline gives CDR1 MNHEY, CDR2 SMNVEV (reference sequence). The CDR3 consists of 12 residues. V lost 8 bases and J lost 6; bases outside the gene matches: 0. The CDR3 sequence: CASGQGAGELFF. The DNA of the CDR3 is TGTGCCAGCGGACAGGGGGCCGGGGAGCTGTTTTTT.

The J gene is TRBJ2-5, the V gene TRBV29-1; D call uncertain. Germline V lookup: CDR1 SQVTM, CDR2 ANQGSEA. This CDR3 is built from 12 residues. V was cut by 3 bases and J by 0 bases, with 5 bases left in between. The CDR3 protein is CSVDQNQETQYF. The CDR3 DNA reads TGCAGCGTTGACCAGAACCAAGAGACCCAGTACTTC.

This clone was counted once. The chain carries TRBV2 and TRBJ2-1, with TRBD2 matching over 13 bases. CDR1 is SNHLY and CDR2 is FYNNEI in the germline V gene. V was clipped by 4 bases and J by 9 bases; unmatched bases: 9. The CDR3 runs 16 residues. CDR3 protein: CASSVGLAGSGAEQFF. CDR3 DNA: TGTGCCAGCAGTGTGGGACTAGCGGGATCGGGGGCTGAGCAGTTCTTC.

The rearrangement joins TRBV19 to TRBJ1-5; possible D gene TRBD1, 5 bases. CDR1 is LNHDA, CDR2 SQIVND, per germline (reference sequence). The CDR3 loop spans 16 amino acids. The germline V and J ends were trimmed by 6 bases and 3 bases, with 18 bases remaining between them. CDR3 in amino acids: CASSLLWGSHNQPQHF. The DNA of the CDR3 is TGTGCCAGTAGCCTCCTTTGGGGCAGCCACAATCAGCCCCAGCATTTT.

The chain joins TRBV28 to TRBJ1-2; D may be TRBD1 (5 bases). Looked up from germline, CDR1 is MDHEN and CDR2 is SYDVKM. This CDR3 is 11 amino acids long. The germline V and J ends were trimmed by 8 bases and 3 bases, with 7 bases remaining between them. CDR3 loop: CASGADYGYTF. CDR3 nucleotides: TGTGCCAGCGGGGCTGACTATGGCTACACCTTC.

The rearrangement links TRBV28 to TRBJ1-5, with 9 positions matching TRBD1. The CDR3 consists of 15 residues. Germline V CDR1 and CDR2: MDHEN, SYDVKM. V lost 5 bases to trimming and J lost 7 bases; unmatched junction nucleotides: 9. CDR3 amino acids: CASSIPQGAQQPQHF. CDR3 in DNA: TGTGCCAGCAGTATTCCACAGGGGGCGCAGCAGCCCCAGCATTTT.

V and J are TRBV5-4 and TRBJ2-1; 15 bases map to TRBD2. The germline V gene encodes CDR1 SGHNT and CDR2 YYREEE (reference sequence). Trimming removed 4 bases from V and 7 bases from J; junction bases left unmatched: 9. This CDR3 region has 17 residues. DNA for the CDR3: TGTGCCAGCAGCCCGGGGACTAGCGGGAGGCGTAGAAATGAGCAGTTCTTC. Amino acid sequence: CASSPGTSGRRRNEQFF.

The genes are TRBV2 and TRBJ1-1; TRBD1 agrees at 7 bases. The CDR3 is 13 residues long. Germline V lookup: CDR1 SNHLY, CDR2 FYNNEI. The V gene end was trimmed by 5 bases and the J gene end by 5 bases; junction bases not matched to a gene: 5. The CDR3 bases are TGTGCCAGCAGTAGCAGGGGGGTTACTGAAGCTTTCTTT. Translating it yields CASSSRGVTEAFF.